Listed below are T cell receptor beta chains from one sample, sequenced in a study of blood T cell repertoires in COVID-19. Data came from immunoSEQ multiplex PCR; TCRdb stores just in-frame clones and leaves some out. The table includes 350,000 to 550,000 clones, 80% to 90% detected once. Sequenced material: peripheral blood. The receptors stem from a young woman with acute or convalescent COVID-19. Both conserved end residues are part of each CDR3. Only part of the rows carry a size: once, few, many, or a class if the clone is expanded.

>TRBJ2-2|TRBV24-1|-
CATSDLRTGETGELFF
>TRBJ2-5|TRBV6-5|once
CASSSGTGREETQYF
>TRBJ2-7|TRBV2|-
CASGSLSGRGPYEQYF
>TRBJ2-5|TRBV5-1|-
CASSRAGLEETQYF
>TRBJ2-7|TRBV5-1|-
CASSLAGQGNHEQYF
>TRBJ1-6|TRBV11-2|few
CASSRDGLKFNSPLHF
>TRBJ2-3|TRBV29-1|-
CSARPRTSTDTQYF
>TRBJ2-3|TRBV28|once
CASSLLAGYVDTQYF
>TRBJ2-5|TRBV24-1|-
CATSDLLQETQYF
>TRBJ1-2|TRBV7-6|-
CASSLGSVQGAIYGYTF
>TRBJ2-3|TRBV5-1|-
CASSLWRTRPAKEVTQYF
>TRBJ1-2|TRBV5-1|-
CASSWTGDPNYGYTF
>TRBJ2-3|TRBV7-2|-
CASSLDQGPTDTQYF
>TRBJ1-2|TRBV5-5|-
CASSWGTGDGYTF
>TRBJ2-4|TRBV7-9|-
CASSLSSGLAKNIQYF
>TRBJ2-3|TRBV2|-
CASSEHGRSSTDTQYF
>TRBJ2-2|TRBV6-5|-
CASSLRDSTGELFF
>TRBJ2-3|TRBV4-1|once
CASSQGGLGDTQYF
>TRBJ2-3|TRBV3-1/TRBV3-2|-
CASSQGRGRDTQYF
>TRBJ2-1|TRBV6-4|-
CASSDSGTGIVPQFF
>TRBJ1-2|TRBV29-1|-
CSVAGQGVGYTF
>TRBJ1-5|TRBV28|-
CASSLNRGVTQHF
>TRBJ2-7|TRBV12-3/TRBV12-4|-
CASSRASGYEQYF
>TRBJ2-5|TRBV2|-
CASSEARLGGTQYF
>TRBJ2-5|TRBV5-1|once
CASSPTGGFETQYF
>TRBJ2-4|TRBV27|-
CASSFSQGNIQYF
>TRBJ1-1|TRBV9|-
CASSVVAKPRGETEAFF
>TRBJ2-7|TRBV2|-
CASSPLEQYF
>TRBJ2-5|TRBV19|-
CASSISSGGPETQYF
>TRBJ1-5|TRBV18|-
CASSLGQPNQPQHF
>TRBJ2-1|TRBV4-1|-
CASSQSERGGLYNEQFF
>TRBJ1-3|TRBV3-1/TRBV3-2|-
CASSQRGQSSGNTIYF
>TRBJ1-1|TRBV5-1|-
CASSQTSGQGYTEAFF